This T cell receptor (beta chain) emerged from a study of blood T cell repertoires in COVID-19. Study information: Donors in the United States, Italy and Spain gave samples during acute or convalescent COVID-19.

This clone appeared once. The repertoire was sequenced with immunoSEQ multiplex PCR; TCRdb's copy has only in-frame clones and lacks some. The repertoire has approximately 450,000 clones, 85% to 90% of them found once; the top ten carry 0.95% to 1.3%. The sample comprised PBMCs or T cells enriched from blood (not recorded which). The TCR was taken from a man between 25 and 39 years old who had recovered from COVID-19.

The CDR3 spells CASSGGRAGTDTQYF. For the CDR3, the DNA is TGCGCCAGCAGCGGCGGGAGGGCCGGCACAGATACGCAGTATTTT. The J gene is TRBJ2-3, the V gene TRBV5-1; 9 nucleotides agree with TRBD2. Germline V lookup: CDR1 SGHRS, CDR2 YFSETQ. CDR3 size: 15 residues. Trimming at V came to 4 bases and at J to 1 base, leaving 4 bases not matched to a gene. The variable domain in full, completed from reference TRBV5-1 and TRBJ2-3, reads KAGVTQTPRYLIKTRGQQVTLSCSPISGHRSVSWYQQTPGQGLQFLFEYFSETQRNKGNFPGRFSGRQFSNSRSEMNVSTLELGDSALYLCASSGGRAGTDTQYFGPGTRLTVL.